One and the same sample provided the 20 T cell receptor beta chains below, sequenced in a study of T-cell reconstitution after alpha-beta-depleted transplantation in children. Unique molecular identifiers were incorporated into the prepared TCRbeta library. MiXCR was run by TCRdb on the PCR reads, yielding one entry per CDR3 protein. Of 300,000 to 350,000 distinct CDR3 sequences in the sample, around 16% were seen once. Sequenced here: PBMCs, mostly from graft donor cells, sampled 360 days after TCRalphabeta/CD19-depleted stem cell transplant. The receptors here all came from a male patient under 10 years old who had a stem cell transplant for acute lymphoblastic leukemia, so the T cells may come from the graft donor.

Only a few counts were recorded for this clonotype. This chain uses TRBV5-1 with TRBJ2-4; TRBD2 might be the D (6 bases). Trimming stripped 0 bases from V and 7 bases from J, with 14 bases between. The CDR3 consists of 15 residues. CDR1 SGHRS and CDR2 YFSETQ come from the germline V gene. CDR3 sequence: CASSLAGVSGNIQYF. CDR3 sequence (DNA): TGCGCCAGCAGCTTGGCGGGAGTATCGGGGAACATTCAGTACTTC. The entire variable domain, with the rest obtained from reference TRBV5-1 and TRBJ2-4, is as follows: KAGVTQTPRYLIKTRGQQVTLSCSPISGHRSVSWYQQTPGQGLQFLFEYFSETQRNKGNFPGRFSGRQFSNSRSEMNVSTLELGDSALYLCASSLAGVSGNIQYFGAGTRLSVL.

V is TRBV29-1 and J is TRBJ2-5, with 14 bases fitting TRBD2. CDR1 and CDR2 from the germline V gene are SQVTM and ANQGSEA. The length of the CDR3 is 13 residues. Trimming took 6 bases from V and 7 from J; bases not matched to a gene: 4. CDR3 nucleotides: TGCAGCGTCGGGACTAGCGGGAGTGGGACCCAGTACTTC. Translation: CSVGTSGSGTQYF.

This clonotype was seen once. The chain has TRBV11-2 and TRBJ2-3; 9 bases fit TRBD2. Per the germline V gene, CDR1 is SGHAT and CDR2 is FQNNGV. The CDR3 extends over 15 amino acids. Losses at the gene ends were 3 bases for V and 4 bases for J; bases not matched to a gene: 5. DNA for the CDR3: TGTGCCAGCAGCTTCTGGCGGGAGGGTGCAGATACGCAGTATTTT. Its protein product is CASSFWREGADTQYF.

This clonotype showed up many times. The CDR3 sequence is CSARPLRQNNEQFF. For the CDR3, the DNA is TGCAGTGCTAGACCTCTGAGACAGAACAATGAGCAGTTCTTC. The chain employs TRBV20-1 and TRBJ2-1; a weak D match, TRBD1 (5 bases). Germline V gives CDR1 DFQATT, CDR2 SNEGSKA (reference sequence). This CDR3 region has 14 residues. V was pared by 2 bases and J by 5 bases, with 13 bases between.

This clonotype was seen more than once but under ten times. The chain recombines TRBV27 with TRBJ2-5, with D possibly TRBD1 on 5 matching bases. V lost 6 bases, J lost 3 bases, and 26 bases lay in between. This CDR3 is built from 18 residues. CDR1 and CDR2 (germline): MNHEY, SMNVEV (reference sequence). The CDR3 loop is CASSPQGLGWGPKETQYF. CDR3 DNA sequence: TGTGCCAGCAGCCCCCAAGGTTTAGGATGGGGCCCAAAAGAGACCCAGTACTTC.

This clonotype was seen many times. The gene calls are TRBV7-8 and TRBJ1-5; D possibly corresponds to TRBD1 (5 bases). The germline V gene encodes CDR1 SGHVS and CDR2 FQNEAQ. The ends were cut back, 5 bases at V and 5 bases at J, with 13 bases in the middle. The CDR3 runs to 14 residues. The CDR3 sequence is CASSPLRGYQPQHF. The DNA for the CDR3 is TGTGCCAGCAGCCCATTGCGGGGGTATCAGCCCCAGCATTTT.

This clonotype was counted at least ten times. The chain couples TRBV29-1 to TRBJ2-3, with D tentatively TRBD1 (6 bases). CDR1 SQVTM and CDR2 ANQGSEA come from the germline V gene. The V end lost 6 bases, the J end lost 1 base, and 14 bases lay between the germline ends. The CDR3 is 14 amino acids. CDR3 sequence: CSVGHRDRTDTQYF. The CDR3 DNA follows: TGCAGCGTGGGCCACAGGGACCGCACAGATACGCAGTATTTT.

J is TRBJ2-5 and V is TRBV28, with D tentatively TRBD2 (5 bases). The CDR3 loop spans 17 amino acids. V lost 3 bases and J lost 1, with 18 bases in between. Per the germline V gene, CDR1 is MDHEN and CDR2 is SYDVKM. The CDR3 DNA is TGTGCCAGCAGTTTCCCCACTAGGTCTCTAGCCCAAGAGACCCAGTACTTC. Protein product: CASSFPTRSLAQETQYF.

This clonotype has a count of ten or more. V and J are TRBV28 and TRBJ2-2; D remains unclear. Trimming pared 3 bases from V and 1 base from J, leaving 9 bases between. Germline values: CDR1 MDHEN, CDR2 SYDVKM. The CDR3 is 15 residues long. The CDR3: CASSLSRGNTGELFF. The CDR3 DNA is TGTGCCAGCAGTTTGTCTCGCGGGAACACCGGGGAGCTGTTTTTT.

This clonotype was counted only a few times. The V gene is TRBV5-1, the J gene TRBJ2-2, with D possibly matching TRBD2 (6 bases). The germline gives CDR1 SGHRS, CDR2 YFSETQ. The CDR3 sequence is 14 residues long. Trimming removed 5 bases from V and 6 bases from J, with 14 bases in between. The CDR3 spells CASRTVRLAGELFF. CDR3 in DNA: TGCGCCAGCAGAACGGTCCGACTAGCCGGGGAGCTGTTTTTT.

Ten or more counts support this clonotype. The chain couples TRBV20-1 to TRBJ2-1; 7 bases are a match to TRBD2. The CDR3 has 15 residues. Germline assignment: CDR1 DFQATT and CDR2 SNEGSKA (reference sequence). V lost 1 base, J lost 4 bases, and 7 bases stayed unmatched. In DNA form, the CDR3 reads TGCAGTGCTAGAGTTGGGGGGGGAGAGTACAATGAGCAGTTCTTC. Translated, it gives CSARVGGGEYNEQFF.

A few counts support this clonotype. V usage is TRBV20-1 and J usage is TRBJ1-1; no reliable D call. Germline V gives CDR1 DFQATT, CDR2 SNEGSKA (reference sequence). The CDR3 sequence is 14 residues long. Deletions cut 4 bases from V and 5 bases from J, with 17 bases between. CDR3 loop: CSAIPLEDGTEAFF. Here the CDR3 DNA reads TGCAGTGCTATACCTCTGGAGGACGGAACTGAAGCTTTCTTT.

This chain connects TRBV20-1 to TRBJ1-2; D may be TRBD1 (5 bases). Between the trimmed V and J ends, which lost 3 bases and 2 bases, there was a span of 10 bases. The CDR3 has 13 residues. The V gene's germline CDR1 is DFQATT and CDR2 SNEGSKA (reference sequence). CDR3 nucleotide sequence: TGCAGTGCTAGGGTTCAGGGAAACTATGGCTACACCTTC. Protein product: CSARVQGNYGYTF.

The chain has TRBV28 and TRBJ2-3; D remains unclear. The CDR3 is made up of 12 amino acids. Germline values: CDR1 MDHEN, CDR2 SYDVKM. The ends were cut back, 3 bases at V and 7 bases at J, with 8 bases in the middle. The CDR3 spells CASSFQINTQYF. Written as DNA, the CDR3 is TGTGCCAGCAGTTTCCAGATAAATACGCAGTATTTT.

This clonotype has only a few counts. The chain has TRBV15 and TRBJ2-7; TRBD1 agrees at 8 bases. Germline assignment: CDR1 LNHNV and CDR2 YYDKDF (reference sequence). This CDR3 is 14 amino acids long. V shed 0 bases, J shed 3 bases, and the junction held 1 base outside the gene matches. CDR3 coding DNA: TGTGCCACCAGCAGAGAACAGGGGGGCTACGAGCAGTACTTC. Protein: CATSREQGGYEQYF.

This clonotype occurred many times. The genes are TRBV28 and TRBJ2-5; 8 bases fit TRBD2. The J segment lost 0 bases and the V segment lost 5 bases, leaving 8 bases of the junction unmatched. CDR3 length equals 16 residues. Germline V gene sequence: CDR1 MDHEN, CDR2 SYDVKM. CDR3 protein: CASSSSLAGYQETQYF. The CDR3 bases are TGTGCCAGCAGTAGCAGTTTAGCGGGATACCAAGAGACCCAGTACTTC.

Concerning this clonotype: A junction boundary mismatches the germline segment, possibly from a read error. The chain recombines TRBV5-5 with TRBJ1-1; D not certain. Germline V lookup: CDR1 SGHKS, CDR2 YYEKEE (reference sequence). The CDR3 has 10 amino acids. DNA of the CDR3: TGTGCCAGCAGCTTCCCGGATTTCGTTTTT. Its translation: CASSFPDFVF.

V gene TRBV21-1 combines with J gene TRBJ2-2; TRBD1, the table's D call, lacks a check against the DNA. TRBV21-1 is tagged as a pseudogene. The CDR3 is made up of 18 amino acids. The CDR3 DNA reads TGTGCCAGCAGCAAAGGTGGACAGGGGCCGGCGAACACCGGGGAGCTGTTTTTT. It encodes CASSKGGQGPANTGELFF.

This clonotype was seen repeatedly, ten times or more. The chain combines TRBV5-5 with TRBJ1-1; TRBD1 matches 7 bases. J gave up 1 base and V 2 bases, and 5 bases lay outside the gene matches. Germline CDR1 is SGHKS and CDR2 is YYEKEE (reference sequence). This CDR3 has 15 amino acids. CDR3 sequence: CASSFPDRSNTEAFF. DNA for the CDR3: TGTGCCAGCAGCTTCCCGGACAGGTCGAACACTGAAGCTTTCTTT.

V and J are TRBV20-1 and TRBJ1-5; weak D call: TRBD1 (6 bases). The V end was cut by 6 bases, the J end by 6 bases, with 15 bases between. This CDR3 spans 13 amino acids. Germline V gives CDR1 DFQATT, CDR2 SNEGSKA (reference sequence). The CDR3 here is CSANRDLSQPQHF. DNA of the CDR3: TGCAGTGCCAACAGGGATTTAAGTCAGCCCCAGCATTTT.